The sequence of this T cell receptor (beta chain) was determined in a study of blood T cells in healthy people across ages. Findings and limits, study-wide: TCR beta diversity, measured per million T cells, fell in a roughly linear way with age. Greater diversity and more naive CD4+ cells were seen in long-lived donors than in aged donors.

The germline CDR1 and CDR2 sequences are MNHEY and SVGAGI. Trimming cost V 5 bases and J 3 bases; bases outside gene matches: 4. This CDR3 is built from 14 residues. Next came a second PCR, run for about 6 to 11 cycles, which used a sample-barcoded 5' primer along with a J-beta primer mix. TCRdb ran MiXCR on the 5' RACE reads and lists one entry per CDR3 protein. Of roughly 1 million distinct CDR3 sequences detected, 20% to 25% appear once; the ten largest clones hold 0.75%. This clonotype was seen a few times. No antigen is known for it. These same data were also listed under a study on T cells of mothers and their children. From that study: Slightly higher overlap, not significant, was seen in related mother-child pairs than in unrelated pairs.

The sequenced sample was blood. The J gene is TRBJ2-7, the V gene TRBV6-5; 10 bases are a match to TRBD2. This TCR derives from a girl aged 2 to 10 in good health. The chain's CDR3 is CASSRAGGNYEQYF. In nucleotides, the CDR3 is TGTGCCAGCAGTCGAGCGGGGGGGAACTACGAGCAGTACTTC.